This TCR beta chain appears in the sequencing data of a study of blood T cell repertoires in COVID-19. Turning to the study itself: Sites in the United States, Italy and Spain provided acute and convalescent COVID-19 samples. In each case, the material was cDNA or gDNA derived from T cells, B-cell-depleted T cells, or PBMCs.

Study processing details: The authors estimated nucleated cell counts from reference gene primer amplification. Assay used: immunoSEQ multiplex PCR; TCRdb lists only in-frame clones, some missing. V and J calls and clone size follow that table, whereas D and trimming were derived from the DNA. Of about 76,000 clones listed, roughly 85% were seen once; the top ten hold about a tenth. The CDR3 extends over 15 amino acids. Germline CDR1 reads MDHEN; CDR2 reads SYDVKM. V dropped 6 bases and J dropped 1 base, with 15 bases sitting between them. The clonotype comes from a man between 60 and 75 years old with COVID-19, enrolled during active disease. Sequencing was done on a sample of peripheral blood. V is TRBV28 and J is TRBJ2-5; D remains unclear. CDR3 amino acids: CASSPGSLSQETQYF. The CDR3 region has the DNA TGTGCCAGCAGCCCCGGGTCTCTCAGCCAAGAGACCCAGTACTTC.